This T cell receptor (beta chain) derives from a study of cytomegalovirus exposure and HLA in healthy donors (TCRdb year 2017). In the study overall: An earlier analysis of some 600 of the donors reported about 300 Gb of sequence data and about 120 million unique TCR beta sequences obtained from about 179 million T cells. Approximately 300 gigabases of sequencing data and 70 million to 100 million unique TCR sequences made up an early release that covered 500 to 700 HLA-typed donors. Among the roughly 430 genotyped donors, 75% to 90% belonged to the genetic ancestry cluster associated with self-reported Caucasian donors. The study aimed to test whether signatures of past pathogen exposure could be identified by cataloging public T cell receptors. The T cell repertoires of under 700 subjects were profiled by immunosequencing and related to cytomegalovirus serostatus. In addition to the first cohort of several hundred subjects, a separate validation cohort of approximately 130 different subjects was used. To predict cytomegalovirus infection status, the study brought together high-throughput TCR immunosequencing, statistical association of individual TCRs with disease status, and machine learning. A later analysis re-examined previously published TCR beta repertoires from roughly 720 donors and added high-resolution HLA genotyping to investigate patterns of TCR occurrence. In the later analysis, no new phenotypic data were used to find candidate immune exposures; instead, reliance was placed on TCR beta sequences and their occurrence across donors. An earlier analysis of nearly 600 of the donors applied high-throughput TCR beta sequencing to assess whether each TCR beta V gene segment acted as functional or pseudogenic. Alongside the repertoire data, information on donor age, sex, ethnicity and CMV serostatus was compiled. In a later genetic analysis, genome-wide SNP genotypes for about 55% of the roughly 670 donors were used, and that subset was treated as a discovery cohort. Every repertoire in the discovery cohort had been generated on one and the same sequencing platform. Class I and class II HLA loci were covered by the typing at four-digit resolution. Typing coverage varied by locus: roughly 620-640 donors for A, B, C, DRB1 and DQB1; around 560 for DQA1; around 570 for DPA1; some 470 for DPB1. Four to six DR-DQ haplotypes were handled as single units for association and clustering, since linkage in the cohort was strong. Among around 400 genotyped donors of the cohort, an average of approximately 240,000 unique TCR beta nucleotide sequences was sequenced per donor, of which about 19% were non-productive.

In total, 666 healthy bone marrow donors made up the cohort. Cohort members were all nominally healthy when sampled, although unrecorded immune exposures were likely present. The donor tested CMV seropositive, placing the donor among the 289 seropositive members of the cohort. Every donor gave a peripheral blood sample, and the peripheral blood mononuclear cells from that sample were used for TCR beta sequencing. Genomic DNA was extracted from the blood cell samples with the Qiagen DNeasy Blood Extraction Kit. Via the germline V gene, CDR1 is MDHEN and CDR2 SYDVKM. From V the trimming removes 5 bases and from J it removes 6 bases, while the gene matches leave 2 bases of the junction unaccounted for. Taken from cysteine to phenylalanine, the CDR3 has 15 residues. The kept DNA is CDR3 alone, 45 bases in frame from the first base. The full study reports these points: When HLA alleles, especially DR and DQ, strongly co-occurred, TCR associations were difficult to assign to individual alleles. In vitro tests confirmed that a few of the cytomegalovirus-associated TCR beta chains recognize cytomegalovirus antigens. For the cohort, immune exposure information was limited to CMV serostatus. The earlier analysis of about 600 of the donors excluded seventeen rarely observed V segments, including chromosome 9 orphons, because counts were too low. The authors suggested that the approach could potentially be extended to other disease states and immunological phenotypes. Compared with the approximately 600-donor mean, donors in an Asian-associated ancestry cluster had fewer N-insertions in productive TCRs, according to a later genetic analysis. According to a later analysis, most CMV-associated TCR beta chains appeared to be HLA-restricted, and the HLA associations seemed to be driven largely by CMV exposure. A later analysis found that TCR association rates varied across HLA loci, with DRB1 alleles showing the most associated TCRs and HLA-C alleles the fewest. A later analysis reported that several top co-occurrence clusters appeared linked to parvovirus B19, influenza, CMV and Epstein-Barr virus. In the study, around 160 TCR beta chains were listed as associated with cytomegalovirus. Presence/absence analyses assumed roughly uniform sequencing depth across donors, an assumption that may not hold. Correlated functional status among segregating V segments might reflect linkage disequilibrium, but an unknown experimental factor could not be ruled out. A further reported finding was that TCR beta sequences accurately predicted the HLA-A and HLA-B alleles for most subjects in the first cohort. A later analysis associated 17,000 or so TCR beta sequences with specific HLA alleles at a false discovery rate of 0.05. The classifier was reported to diagnose cytomegalovirus status with high specificity and sensitivity in both the original cohort and the validation cohort. A cluster of highly shared sequence variants was judged likely to be a technical artifact of the sequencing pipeline. Because some donors lacked HLA typing at each locus, the association tests relied only on the typed subset. A later analysis found that HLA-associated TCR beta chains were more clonally expanded and had lower generation probabilities than equally common non-associated chains. Across donors, most TCR sequences were observed very rarely, whereas some public TCRs were present in many individuals. The 87-base-pair reads could not distinguish some IMGT-functional V segments, including TRBV6-2 and TRBV6-3, so those segments were excluded. In an earlier analysis of fewer than 750 of the donors, most TCR beta V segments were observed in productive rearrangements about 90% or about 30% of the time, broadly matching IMGT annotations. In a later genetic analysis, a missense DCLRE1C variant was associated with V-gene and J-gene trimming of TCR beta chains, and the association was replicated in an independent cohort. This cohort had only TCR beta chains sequenced, and the lack of alpha or paired-chain data limited which features could be detected.

The library relied on the immunoSEQ multiplex PCR assay. For the multiplex PCR, a mixture combining 60 forward primers for TCR Vbeta segments and 13 reverse primers for TCR Jbeta segments was used. The CDR3 region of rearranged TCR beta genes was amplified from genomic DNA with a multiplex PCR assay. On the Illumina HiSeq System, the amplified TCR beta libraries were sequenced as 87-base-pair reads. The authors' analysis ran thus. A later analysis tallied roughly 76 million unique TCR beta chains across the 650 to 750 repertoires, and approximately 12 million of those chains were shared by two or more donors. To remove PCR and sequencing errors, raw reads were error-corrected and collapsed into unique sequences using a nearest-neighbor algorithm that merged closely related sequences. Alignment of CDR3 sequences to IMGT reference sequences was used to assign V, D and J gene segments. For a sequence to be retained, a match of at least six nucleotides to both a V gene segment and a J gene segment was required. A rearrangement was called productive if the CDR3 had no stop codons and remained in frame with V and J, and every other rearrangement was called non-productive. CDR3 was defined by IMGT convention, running from the second conserved V-encoded cysteine to the conserved J-encoded phenylalanine. Sequences without an unambiguous match to a single V gene segment were excluded from the earlier analysis of approximately 600 of the donors. An earlier analysis of fewer than 650 of the donors classified V segments as functional when productive rearrangements were above 56.7% and as segregating when the standard deviation between donors was above 5%. A statistical classification framework was built for diagnosing cytomegalovirus status from the catalog of TCR beta chain sequences. In a later analysis, TCR nucleotide sequences were compared against IMGT/GENE-DB human TR gene sequences so that V and J genes could be assigned. A later analysis assigned CDR3 sequences and most-parsimonious VDJ recombination scenarios with the TCRdist pipeline. In a later analysis, each TCR beta chain was defined by its CDR3 amino acid sequence together with its V-gene family, and reads without a unique V-gene family were excluded. As a way to deal with suspected cross-contamination and a sequencing artifact, a later analysis dropped 450 to 600 nucleotide sequences that were highly shared and had low generation probability. A later analysis calculated a clonal expansion index for each public chain from normalized within-repertoire ranks of inferred template counts. In a later analysis, generation probabilities were computed with a VDJ recombination model fitted to out-of-frame rearrangements, and the resulting probabilities were checked against IGoR. A later analysis scored TCR-TCR, TCR-HLA and TCR-CMV co-occurrence with hypergeometric tests, applying a repertoire-size bias correction to TCR pairs. False discovery rates were estimated in a later analysis by permuting HLA or CMV assignments 20 times. In a later analysis, co-occurring TCRs were grouped with DBSCAN, and TCRdist sequence similarity was added when clustering was performed within HLA-allele-positive subsets. Repertoires with fewer than 30,000 or more than 120,000 public chains were left out of co-occurrence clustering, as were about 5 repertoires with anomalous nucleotide sharing. TCRdb retrieved this table from immuneACCESS and kept in-frame rearrangements only. Not all clones are present; in checked studies, unresolved V genes account for under half, and no reason is known for the remainder. V, J and clone size derive from that table, while D and trimming were established from the DNA sequence. In this sample's table one finds about 120,000 clones. The biggest ten clones account for more than 1.5% of the sample.

A note on this clone: The antigen this receptor binds is unknown.

The rearranged chain carries TRBV28 and TRBJ2-1, with 15 bases in between that match TRBD2. The sequence derives from a woman between 35 and 50 years old in good health and CMV-seropositive. Sequencing was carried out using PBMCs. Here the CDR3 is given as CASSKGLAGGNEQFF. The DNA reads as follows: TGTGCCAGCAGTAAGGGACTAGCGGGAGGCAATGAGCAGTTCTTC. This CDR3, with the reference TRBV28 and TRBJ2-1 proteins standing in past its ends, gives the full variable domain DVKVTQSSRYLVKRTGEKVFLECVQDMDHENMFWYRQDPGLGLRLIYFSYDVKMKEKGDIPEGYSVSREKKERFSLILESASTNQTSMYLCASSKGLAGGNEQFFGPGTRLTVL.